Listed here are 14 T cell receptor beta chains from one sample, sequenced in a study of T cells after yellow fever vaccination. MiXCR, applied by TCRdb to the 5' RACE reads, yields one record per CDR3 protein. The top ten clones hold roughly 27% of a sample with about 110,000 distinct CDR3 sequences, 6.5% to 9% of them seen once. The material was CD8+ T cells sorted from PBMCs, obtained 45 days after the yellow fever booster vaccination. Every receptor here comes from a man under 40 who received the YFV17D yellow fever vaccine.

The rearrangement uses TRBV20-1 and TRBJ2-1; tentatively, D is TRBD1 (5 bases). CDR3 length: 14 residues. Germline CDR1 and CDR2: DFQATT and SNEGSKA (reference sequence). Deletions cut 6 bases from V and 4 bases from J, with 16 bases between. The CDR3 region has the DNA TGCAGTGCCGTCAAGACAGACCCATACAATGAGCAGTTCTTC. This sequence encodes CSAVKTDPYNEQFF.

The genes are TRBV6-2 or TRBV6-3 and TRBJ2-3; either TRBD1 or TRBD2 may supply D (5 bases each). The CDR3 consists of 15 residues. CDR1 and CDR2 from the germline V gene are MNHEY and SVGEGT. Trimming removed 6 bases at V and 0 bases at J, with 13 bases between. This chain's CDR3 is CASSWDERSTDTQYF. In DNA form, the CDR3 reads TGTGCCAGCAGCTGGGACGAGCGTAGCACAGATACGCAGTATTTT.

As regards this clonotype: A much larger clone is a single base away; this may be a read error. The rearrangement links TRBV9 to TRBJ2-2; D is uncertain. The CDR3 extends over 14 amino acids. V was trimmed by 5 bases and J by 4 bases, leaving 12 bases between them. Germline V gene data show CDR1 as SGDLS and CDR2 as YYNGEE. The CDR3 sequence is CASRPEWGTGELFF. The CDR3 DNA sequence: TGTGCCAGCAGGCCCGAGTGGGGCACCGGGGAGCTGTTTTTT.

The table lists this clonotype with many counts. This chain joins TRBV9 and TRBJ2-3; D is unclear. This CDR3 is built from 14 residues. The V gene's germline CDR1 is SGDLS and CDR2 YYNGEE. Trimming removed 4 bases at V and 5 bases at J, with 14 bases between. CDR3 nucleotide sequence: TGTGCCAGCAGCCCCCCGGAGAAGGGAGATACGCAGTATTTT. It translates to CASSPPEKGDTQYF. The entire variable domain, with the rest obtained from reference TRBV9 and TRBJ2-3, is as follows: DSGVTQTPKHLITATGQRVTLRCSPRSGDLSVYWYQQSLDQGLQFLIQYYNGEERAKGNILERFSAQQFPDLHSELNLSSLELGDSALYFCASSPPEKGDTQYFGPGTRLTVL.

This clonotype was seen repeatedly, ten times or more. The V gene is TRBV20-1, the J gene TRBJ2-7; weak D call: TRBD2 (5 bases). The germline V gene encodes CDR1 DFQATT and CDR2 SNEGSKA (reference sequence). The V end lost 0 bases, the J end lost 4 bases, and 13 bases lay between the germline ends. This CDR3 has 14 residues. The CDR3 loop reads CSAREGAYPYEQYF. The DNA for the CDR3 is TGCAGTGCTAGAGAGGGAGCCTACCCATACGAGCAGTACTTC.

This clonotype has at least ten counts. The CDR3 region has the DNA TGCAGCGTTGAAGGACTAGCGGAGTTGAATGAGCAGTTCTTC. It encodes CSVEGLAELNEQFF. This chain connects TRBV29-1 to TRBJ2-1, with 9 bases lining up with TRBD2. Trimming at V came to 1 base and at J to 7 bases, leaving 5 bases not matched to a gene. The CDR3 totals 14 residues. The germline V gene has CDR1 SQVTM and CDR2 ANQGSEA.

This clonotype has a count of ten or more. The chain combines TRBV12-3 or TRBV12-4 with TRBJ2-1; D is possibly TRBD2 (5 bases). The CDR3 has 15 residues. Trimming removed 3 bases from V and 6 bases from J, with 15 bases in between. CDR3 sequence: CASSLRSGAGNEQFF. DNA of the CDR3: TGTGCCAGCAGTTTGCGGAGCGGAGCTGGCAATGAGCAGTTCTTC.

This clonotype was counted only a few times. The chain has TRBV6-5 and TRBJ2-7, with 9 bases aligning to TRBD1. CDR3 length: 19 amino acids. CDR1 is MNHEY and CDR2 is SVGAGI in the germline V gene. V shed 3 bases and J 7 bases; nucleotides not matched to a gene: 22. The CDR3 bases are TGTGCCAGCAGTTATCTCAATCCTAGCGGTTGGGACAGGGAGAATGAGCAGTACTTC. This sequence encodes CASSYLNPSGWDRENEQYF.

This clonotype was seen at least ten times. The chain combines TRBV7-8 with TRBJ2-7; 8 bases align to TRBD2. Germline V gives CDR1 SGHVS, CDR2 FQNEAQ. V was pared by 5 bases and J by 6 bases, with 18 bases of the junction left unmatched. The length of the CDR3 is 17 residues. The CDR3 is CASSGHLTGTSRFEQYF. The DNA of the CDR3 is TGTGCCAGCAGCGGACATTTAACCGGGACTAGTCGATTCGAGCAGTACTTC. Variable domain in full (rest from reference TRBV7-8 and TRBJ2-7): GAGVSQSPRYKVAKRGQDVALRCDPISGHVSLFWYQQALGQGPEFLTYFQNEAQLDKSGLPSDRFFAERPEGSVSTLKIQRTQQEDSAVYLCASSGHLTGTSRFEQYFGPGTRLTVT.

The sample holds many counts of this clonotype. J is TRBJ2-1 and V is TRBV20-1; possible D gene TRBD2, 6 bases. Germline CDR1 DFQATT, CDR2 SNEGSKA (reference sequence). The CDR3 is 19 amino acids. The V and J ends lost 0 bases and 0 bases respectively, with 21 bases between them. CDR3 nucleotide sequence: TGCAGTGCTAGAGATGGGGGAACCGAGGTGCGGGACTCCTACAATGAGCAGTTCTTC. Residues: CSARDGGTEVRDSYNEQFF.

The chain is built from TRBV9 and TRBJ2-1; D is unresolved. Trimming stripped 2 bases from V and 9 bases from J, with 9 bases between. Germline CDR1 and CDR2: SGDLS and YYNGEE. This CDR3 has 12 amino acids. The CDR3: CASSVQETEQFF. CDR3 nucleotides: TGTGCCAGCAGCGTTCAGGAGACTGAGCAGTTCTTC.

This clonotype was detected only a few times. The chain links TRBV7-2 to TRBJ1-2, with D hard to call. The length of the CDR3 is 18 residues. Per germline, CDR1 SGHTA and CDR2 FQGNSA. V lost 5 bases, J lost 5 bases, and 27 bases lay in between. CDR3 in amino acids: CASSLSGTGRITLYGYTF. The CDR3 bases are TGTGCCAGCAGCCTAAGCGGAACGGGCCGGATTACCCTTTATGGCTACACCTTC.

This clonotype came up many times. The rearrangement links TRBV6-5 to TRBJ1-2; D unclear. Germline-derived CDR1 and CDR2 are MNHEY and SVGAGI. The CDR3 has 14 amino acids. V lost 6 bases and J lost 4, with 15 bases in between. CDR3 region: CASSSHRGGYGYTF. DNA of the CDR3: TGTGCCAGCAGCTCTCACCGGGGTGGCTATGGCTACACCTTC.

This clonotype was counted between two and nine times. The chain uses TRBV9 and TRBJ2-3, with TRBD2 matching over 8 bases. Germline lookup yields CDR1 SGDLS and CDR2 YYNGEE. V lost 3 bases, J lost 3 bases, and 12 bases stayed unmatched. This CDR3 spans 17 amino acids. This CDR3 is CASSDDFKSGRTDTQYF. The CDR3 DNA sequence: TGTGCCAGCAGCGATGACTTTAAGAGCGGGAGAACAGATACGCAGTATTTT. The variable domain in full, with the rest retrieved from reference TRBV9 and TRBJ2-3, is DSGVTQTPKHLITATGQRVTLRCSPRSGDLSVYWYQQSLDQGLQFLIQYYNGEERAKGNILERFSAQQFPDLHSELNLSSLELGDSALYFCASSDDFKSGRTDTQYFGPGTRLTVL.